The next 5 T cell receptor beta chains were all read from a single sample in a study of blood T cell repertoires in COVID-19. Sequenced by immunoSEQ multiplex PCR; TCRdb stores in-frame clones only, minus some. In the table there are around 450,000 clones, approximately 90% of which are singletons. Sequencing was carried out using peripheral blood. The origin of the receptors is a woman aged 30 to 39 with acute or convalescent COVID-19.

The chain recombines TRBV28 with TRBJ2-7; D is unclear. V shed 6 bases and J shed 5 bases, with 17 bases lying between them. The CDR3 is 14 amino acids. Germline CDR1 reads MDHEN; CDR2 reads SYDVKM. The CDR3 sequence: CASRETVQRNEQYF. The CDR3 DNA follows: TGTGCCAGCAGGGAGACGGTTCAGAGGAACGAGCAGTACTTC.

The chain is built from TRBV7-2 and TRBJ2-5, with 7 bases lining up with TRBD1. Germline V gene sequence: CDR1 SGHTA, CDR2 FQGNSA. This CDR3 is built from 14 residues. V was pared by 3 bases and J by 2 bases, with 3 bases of the junction left unmatched. The CDR3 sequence is CASSFRGSQETQYF. CDR3 nucleotides: TGTGCCAGCAGCTTCAGGGGGTCACAAGAGACCCAGTACTTC. The full variable domain, rest sourced from reference TRBV7-2 and TRBJ2-5, is GAGVSQSPSNKVTEKGKDVELRCDPISGHTALYWYRQSLGQGLEFLIYFQGNSAPDKSGLPSDRFSAERTGGSVSTLTIQRTQQEDSAVYLCASSFRGSQETQYFGPGTRLLVL.

The gene calls are TRBV10-3 and TRBJ1-2, with D maybe TRBD1 (6 bases). Germline V lookup: CDR1 ENHRY, CDR2 SYGVKD. Deletions cut 6 bases from V and 3 bases from J, with 11 bases between. The CDR3 contains 13 residues. The CDR3, as DNA: TGTGCCATCAGCGGACAGCTCCACTATGGCTACACCTTC. This gives the protein CAISGQLHYGYTF.

The chain carries TRBV4-1 and TRBJ1-2, with TRBD1 matching 8 bases. The V gene end was trimmed by 1 base and the J gene end by 4 bases; junction bases not matched to a gene: 5. CDR3 length: 15 residues. Germline V gene data show CDR1 as MGHRA and CDR2 as YSYEKL. CDR3 nucleotides: TGCGCCAGCAGCCAAGTCCAAACAGGGGGCTATGGCTACACCTTC. Translating gives CASSQVQTGGYGYTF.

The chain has TRBV6-1 and TRBJ1-6; TRBD1 agrees at 10 bases. The CDR3 is made up of 16 amino acids. CDR1 and CDR2 from the germline V gene are MNHNS and SASEGT. V was clipped by 3 bases and J by 8 bases; unmatched bases: 7. CDR3 region: CASSEWGQGRDSPLHF. The CDR3 DNA sequence: TGTGCCAGCAGTGAGTGGGGACAGGGGAGGGATTCACCCCTCCACTTT.